This record looks at one TCR beta chain sequence and its context. Its antigen remains unknown. The data were taken from a study of graft-versus-host responses after intestinal transplantation. This CDR3 region has 12 residues. Germline lookup yields CDR1 GTSNPN and CDR2 SVGIG (reference sequence). V was shortened by 3 bases and J by 2 bases, with 8 bases between the two germline ends. Clones were read by immunoSEQ multiplex PCR, and TCRdb kept only the in-frame ones, dropping some. The sample lists about 26,000 clones; around 80% were seen once. The clonotype was recovered from a human donor who received an intestinal transplant. The sequenced sample was unstimulated CD4+ T cells sorted from spleen or lymph node cells, obtained before intestinal transplant. The chain combines TRBV30 with TRBJ2-7; D is ambiguous. The CDR3 nucleotides read TGTGCCTGGAGGATGGGGACCTACGAGCAGTACTTC. This encodes CAWRMGTYEQYF.